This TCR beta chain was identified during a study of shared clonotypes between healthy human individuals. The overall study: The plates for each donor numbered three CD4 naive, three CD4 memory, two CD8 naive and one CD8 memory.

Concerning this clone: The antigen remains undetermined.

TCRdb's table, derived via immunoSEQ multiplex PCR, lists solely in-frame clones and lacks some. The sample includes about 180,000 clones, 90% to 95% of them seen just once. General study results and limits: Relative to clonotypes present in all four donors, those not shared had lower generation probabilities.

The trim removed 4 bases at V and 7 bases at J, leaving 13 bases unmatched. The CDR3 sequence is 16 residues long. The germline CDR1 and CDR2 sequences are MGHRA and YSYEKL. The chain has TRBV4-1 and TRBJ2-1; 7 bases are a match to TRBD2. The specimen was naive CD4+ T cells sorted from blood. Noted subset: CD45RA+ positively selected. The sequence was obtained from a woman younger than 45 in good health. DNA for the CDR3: TGCGCCAGCAGCCCGTGGCCGTCAGGGAGGGAAAATGAGCAGTTCTTC. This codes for CASSPWPSGRENEQFF.